Each of the 3 T cell receptor beta chains below was sequenced from the same sample in a study of shared clonotypes between healthy human individuals. CD45RO negativity and positive selection for CCR7 defined naive CD8 cells, a population that excluded terminally differentiated effector memory CD45RA+ cells. Clones were read by immunoSEQ multiplex PCR, and TCRdb kept only the in-frame ones, dropping some. The sample includes roughly 890,000 clones, almost 95% of them seen just once. The specimen was naive CD8+ T cells sorted from blood. These receptors came from a man aged 30-40 years in good health.

The chain couples TRBV7-9 to TRBJ2-3; TRBD2 is a possible D gene (5 bases). Germline V gene data show CDR1 as SEHNR and CDR2 as FQNEAQ (reference sequence). Trimming took 8 bases from V and 3 from J, leaving 9 bases between them. The CDR3 has 12 amino acids. This CDR3 is CASLAQTDTQYF. CDR3 nucleotides: TGTGCCAGCCTAGCCCAGACAGATACGCAGTATTTT.

The chain carries TRBV7-6 and TRBJ2-2, with 10 bases lining up with TRBD2. CDR1 is SGHVS and CDR2 is FNYEAQ in the germline V gene. J gave up 11 bases and V 3 bases, and 3 bases lay outside the gene matches. The CDR3 contains 13 residues. In DNA form, the CDR3 reads TGTGCCAGCAGCTTTCTACTAGCGGGAGAGCTGTTTTTT. As protein: CASSFLLAGELFF.

V usage is TRBV11-3 and J usage is TRBJ2-1; tentatively, D is TRBD2 (6 bases). V was trimmed by 1 base and J by 9 bases, leaving 19 bases between them. Germline V gene sequence: CDR1 SGHNT, CDR2 YENEEA. The length of the CDR3 is 16 residues. The CDR3 reads CASSLVGGEYNGEQFF. CDR3 coding DNA: TGTGCCAGCAGCTTAGTGGGCGGGGAATACAATGGTGAGCAGTTCTTC.